This TCR beta chain appears in the sequencing data of a study of T cells of healthy individuals. The CDR3 runs to 11 residues. Germline V gene data show CDR1 as SQVTM and CDR2 as ANQGSEA. V gave up 5 bases and J gave up 9 bases; unmatched junction bases: 3. TCRdb used MiXCR to reprocess the 5' RACE reads, holding one entry per CDR3 protein. The sample contains about 63,000 distinct CDR3 sequences, 15% to 20% of which appear only once. This clonotype was observed many times. The chain recombines TRBV29-1 with TRBJ2-1, with 8 bases identical to TRBD1. This clonotype was obtained from a human donor in good health. CDR3 in amino acids: CSVSDRAEQFF. CDR3 nucleotides: TGCAGCGTTTCGGACAGGGCTGAGCAGTTCTTC.